Listed below are T cell receptor beta chains from one sample, sequenced in a study of siplizumab effects on memory and regulatory T cells. Profiled with immunoSEQ multiplex PCR; TCRdb holds only in-frame clones, not every one. The sample carries about 56,000 clones, approximately 97% recorded once. Sequencing was performed on naive CD8+ T cells sorted from blood. The receptors shown here come from a human donor in good health. CDR3s include the opening cysteine and the closing phenylalanine or tryptophan. Each record gives: J gene, D gene, CDR3 length, V gene, CDR3 protein, CDR3 DNA. A D gene is named only where the DNA matches it firmly.

>TRBJ2-3|TRBD2|18|TRBV5-1
CASSSGTSGSGLEDTQYF
TGCGCCAGCAGCTCCGGGACTAGCGGGAGCGGGTTGGAAGATACGCAGTATTTT
>TRBJ2-6|NA|16|TRBV7-9
CASSLVDVAGANVLTF
TGTGCCAGCAGCTTAGTGGACGTGGCTGGGGCCAACGTCCTGACTTTC
>TRBJ2-1|NA|14|TRBV6-5
CASSYSRLAGEQFF
TGTGCCAGCAGTTACTCGCGGCTAGCTGGTGAGCAGTTCTTC
>TRBJ2-7|NA|11|TRBV2
CASSPGTEQYF
TGTGCCAGCAGTCCCGGGACAGAGCAGTACTTC
>TRBJ2-3|NA|15|TRBV9
CASSGQSGAPDTQYF
TGTGCCAGCAGCGGACAGAGTGGCGCCCCAGATACGCAGTATTTT
>TRBJ2-7|NA|14|TRBV10-1
CASSEGRENYEQYF
TGCGCCAGCAGTGAAGGCAGAGAGAACTACGAGCAGTACTTC
>TRBJ2-3|TRBD1|15|TRBV5-8
CASSQGTGRADTQYF
TGTGCCAGCAGCCAAGGGACAGGGAGAGCAGATACGCAGTATTTT
>TRBJ2-1|NA|14|TRBV27
CASGYVEGNGEQFF
TGTGCCAGCGGGTATGTAGAGGGGAATGGTGAGCAGTTCTTC
>TRBJ1-1|NA|17|TRBV9
CASSEKSTGLGNTEAFF
TGTGCCAGCAGCGAGAAGAGTACAGGTCTCGGGAACACTGAAGCTTTCTTT
>TRBJ2-5|NA|18|TRBV28
CASSTGPGTSSYQETQYF
TGTGCCAGCAGTACCGGGCCAGGGACGAGCTCGTACCAAGAGACCCAGTACTTC
>TRBJ2-1|TRBD2|15|TRBV27
CASSSLAGAGNEQFF
TGTGCCAGCAGTTCACTAGCGGGAGCTGGGAATGAGCAGTTCTTC
>TRBJ2-7|TRBD1|17|TRBV4-1
CASSQLNPGTGSYEQYF
TGCGCCAGCAGCCAATTAAATCCCGGGACAGGATCCTACGAGCAGTACTTC
>TRBJ1-2|NA|15|TRBV25-1
CASSEFAGANYGYTF
TGTGCCAGCAGTGAATTCGCGGGGGCCAACTATGGCTACACCTTC
>TRBJ2-5|TRBD2|14|TRBV9
CASSVESGEETQYF
TGTGCCAGCAGCGTAGAGAGCGGGGAAGAGACCCAGTACTTC
>TRBJ2-7|NA|17|TRBV7-3
CASSSPVLVSVVCEQYF
TGTGCCAGCAGCTCCCCGGTCTTGGTTAGCGTTGTCTGCGAGCAGTACTTC
>TRBJ2-2|NA|15|TRBV5-4
CASSLVDIFTGELFF
TGTGCCAGCAGCTTGGTCGACATCTTCACCGGGGAGCTGTTTTTT
>TRBJ2-1|NA|15|TRBV4-2
CASSQDLRATEWQFF
TGTGCCAGCAGCCAAGATTTGAGGGCGACTGAATGGCAGTTCTTC
>TRBJ2-7|TRBD1|13|TRBV11-2
CASSTTGVYEQYF
TGTGCCAGCAGCACGACAGGGGTTTACGAGCAGTACTTC
>TRBJ2-2|NA|16|TRBV27
CASTERALTNTGELFF
TGTGCCAGCACGGAGCGGGCCCTAACGAACACCGGGGAGCTGTTTTTT
>TRBJ1-5|NA|15|TRBV2
CASSEAGTENQPQHF
TGTGCCAGCAGTGAAGCCGGGACGGAGAATCAGCCCCAGCATTTT
>TRBJ1-2|NA|13|TRBV27
CASSPGGNYGYTF
TGTGCCAGCAGTCCAGGTGGGAACTATGGCTACACCTTC
>TRBJ1-5|NA|14|TRBV2
CASSGSNSNQPQHF
TGTGCCAGCAGTGGGTCCAATAGCAATCAGCCCCAGCATTTT